This T cell receptor beta chain originates from a study of blood T cell repertoires in COVID-19. Study-wide background: COVID-19 samples collected from the United States, Italy and Spain covered acute and convalescent phases. PBMCs, B-cell-depleted T cells, or T cells were the source of the cDNA or gDNA that made up the material.

Trimming removed 0 bases from V and 8 bases from J; junction bases left unmatched: 8. This CDR3 is 15 amino acids long. Germline lookup yields CDR1 GTSNPN and CDR2 SVGIG (reference sequence). TCRdb's copy holds only in-frame clones and misses some; the assay was immunoSEQ multiplex PCR. The data contain around 300,000 clones, around nine tenths of them singletons. This chain uses TRBV30 with TRBJ2-2; 8 bases agree with TRBD2. Sequenced sample: peripheral blood. The sequence was collected from a woman in her twenties or thirties with COVID-19, enrolled during active disease. CDR3: CAWSVRPAGVGELFF. The DNA of the CDR3 is TGTGCCTGGAGTGTACGGCCAGCGGGAGTGGGGGAGCTGTTTTTT.